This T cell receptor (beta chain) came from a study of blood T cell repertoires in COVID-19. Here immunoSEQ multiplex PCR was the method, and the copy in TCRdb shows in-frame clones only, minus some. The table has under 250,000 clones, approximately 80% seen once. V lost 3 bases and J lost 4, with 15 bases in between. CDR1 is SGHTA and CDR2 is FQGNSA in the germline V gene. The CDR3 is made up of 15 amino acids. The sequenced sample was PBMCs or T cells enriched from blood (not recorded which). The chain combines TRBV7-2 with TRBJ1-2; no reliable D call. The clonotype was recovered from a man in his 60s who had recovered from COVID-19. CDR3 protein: CASSFQALTSYGYTF. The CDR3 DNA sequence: TGTGCCAGCAGCTTTCAGGCCCTTACCTCCTATGGCTACACCTTC.